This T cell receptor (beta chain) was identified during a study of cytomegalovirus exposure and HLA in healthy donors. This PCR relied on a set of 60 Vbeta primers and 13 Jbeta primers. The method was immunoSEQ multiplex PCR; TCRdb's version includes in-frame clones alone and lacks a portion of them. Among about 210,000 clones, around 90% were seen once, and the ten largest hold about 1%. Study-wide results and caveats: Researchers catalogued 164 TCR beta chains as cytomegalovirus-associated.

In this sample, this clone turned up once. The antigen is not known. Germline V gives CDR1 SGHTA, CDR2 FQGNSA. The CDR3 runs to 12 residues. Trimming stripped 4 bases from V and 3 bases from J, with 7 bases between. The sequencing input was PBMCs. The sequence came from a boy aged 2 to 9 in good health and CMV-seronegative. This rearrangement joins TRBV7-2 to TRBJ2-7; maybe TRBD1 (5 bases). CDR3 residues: CASSSTGYEQYF. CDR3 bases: TGTGCCAGCAGCTCTACAGGCTACGAGCAGTACTTC.